A single T cell receptor beta chain is shown here with its context. The antigen is not known. The source of the sample is a study of T cell responses to AZD1222 COVID-19 vaccine. Study-level results: AZD1222 recipients seropositive at baseline numbered only 5 to 7. Repertoire sampling happened only post peak T cell response. Nearly half of spike-specific TCRs reportedly target variant regions that are unmutated in the B.1.351 and B.1.1.7 variants. A mostly white British donor set with more females was recruited, and clonal diversity was possibly underestimated.

Measured with immunoSEQ multiplex PCR; TCRdb has only the in-frame clones, and not every one. The table has some 150,000 clones, 70% to 90% seen once. V lost 5 bases to trimming and J lost 6 bases, with 9 bases between them. CDR1 and CDR2 (germline): SGHTS, YDEGEE. The CDR3 sequence is 12 residues long. The chain links TRBV5-8 to TRBJ1-5; the D is unclear. The input for sequencing was peripheral blood, taken 28 days after the second dose of the MenACWY control vaccine. The sequence was obtained from an adult who received the MenACWY meningococcal vaccine as a control. The CDR3 is CASRFRGQPQHF. The CDR3 region has the DNA TGTGCCAGCAGGTTCAGAGGTCAGCCCCAGCATTTT.